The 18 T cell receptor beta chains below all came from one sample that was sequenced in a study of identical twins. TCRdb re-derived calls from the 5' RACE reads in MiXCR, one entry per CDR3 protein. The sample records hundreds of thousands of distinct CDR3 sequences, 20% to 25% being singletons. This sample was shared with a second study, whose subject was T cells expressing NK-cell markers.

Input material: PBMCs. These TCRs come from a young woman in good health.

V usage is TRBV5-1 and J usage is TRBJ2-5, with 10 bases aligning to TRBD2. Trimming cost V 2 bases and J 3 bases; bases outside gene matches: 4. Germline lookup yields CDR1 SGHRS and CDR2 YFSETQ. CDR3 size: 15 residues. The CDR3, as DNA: TGCGCCAGCAGCTTAGGGACTAGCGCGGAAGAGACCCAGTACTTC. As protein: CASSLGTSAEETQYF.

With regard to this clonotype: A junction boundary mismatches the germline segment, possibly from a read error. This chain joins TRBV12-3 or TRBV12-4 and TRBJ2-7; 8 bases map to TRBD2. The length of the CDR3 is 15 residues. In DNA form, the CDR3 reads TGTGCCAGCAGTCTAGCAGGCGGGAGGAGCTCCGAGCAGTACTTC. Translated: CASSLAGGRSSEQYF.

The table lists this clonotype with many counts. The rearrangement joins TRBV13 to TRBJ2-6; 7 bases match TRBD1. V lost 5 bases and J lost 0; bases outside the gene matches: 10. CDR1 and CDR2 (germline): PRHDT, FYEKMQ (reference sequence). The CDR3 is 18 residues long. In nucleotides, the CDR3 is TGTGCCAGCAGCCTGTTTCTGGGACAGCACTCTGGGGCCAACGTCCTGACTTTC. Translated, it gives CASSLFLGQHSGANVLTF.

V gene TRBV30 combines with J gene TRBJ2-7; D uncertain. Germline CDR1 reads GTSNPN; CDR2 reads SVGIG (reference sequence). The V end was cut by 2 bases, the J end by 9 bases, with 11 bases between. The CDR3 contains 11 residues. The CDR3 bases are TGTGCCTGGAGTAGTAACTGGGGGCAGTACTTC. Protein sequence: CAWSSNWGQYF.

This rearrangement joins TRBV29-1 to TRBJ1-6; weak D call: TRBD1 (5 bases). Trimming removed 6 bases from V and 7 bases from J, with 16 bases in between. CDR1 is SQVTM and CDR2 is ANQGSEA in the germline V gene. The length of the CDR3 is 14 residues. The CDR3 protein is CSVTSGTANSPLHF. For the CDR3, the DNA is TGCAGCGTAACCTCCGGGACGGCCAATTCACCCCTCCACTTT.

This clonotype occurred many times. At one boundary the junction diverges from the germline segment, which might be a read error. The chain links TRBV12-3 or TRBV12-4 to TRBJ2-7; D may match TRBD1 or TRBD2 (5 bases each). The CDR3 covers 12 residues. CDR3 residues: CASSLGTDEQYF. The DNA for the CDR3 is TGTGCCAGCAGCTTAGGGACGGACGAGCAGTACTTC.

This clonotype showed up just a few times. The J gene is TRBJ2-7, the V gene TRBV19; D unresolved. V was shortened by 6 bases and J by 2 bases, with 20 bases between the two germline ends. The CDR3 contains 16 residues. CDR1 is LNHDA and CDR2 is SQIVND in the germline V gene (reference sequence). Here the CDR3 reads CASSHPGGYYPYEQYF. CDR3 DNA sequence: TGTGCCAGTAGCCACCCCGGTGGGTATTACCCCTACGAGCAGTACTTC.

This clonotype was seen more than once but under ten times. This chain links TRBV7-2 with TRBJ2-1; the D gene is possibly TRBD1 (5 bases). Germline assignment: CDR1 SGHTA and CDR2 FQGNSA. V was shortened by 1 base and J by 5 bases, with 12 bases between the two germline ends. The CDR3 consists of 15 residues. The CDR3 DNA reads TGTGCCAGCAGCTTAGTCAGGGCCATCCACAATGAGCAGTTCTTC. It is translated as CASSLVRAIHNEQFF.

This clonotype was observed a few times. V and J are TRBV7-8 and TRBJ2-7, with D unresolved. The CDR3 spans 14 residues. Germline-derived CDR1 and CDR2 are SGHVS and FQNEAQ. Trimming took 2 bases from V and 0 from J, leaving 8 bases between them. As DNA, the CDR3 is TGTGCCAGCAGCTTAAGGCTGTTCTCCTACGAGCAGTACTTC. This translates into CASSLRLFSYEQYF.

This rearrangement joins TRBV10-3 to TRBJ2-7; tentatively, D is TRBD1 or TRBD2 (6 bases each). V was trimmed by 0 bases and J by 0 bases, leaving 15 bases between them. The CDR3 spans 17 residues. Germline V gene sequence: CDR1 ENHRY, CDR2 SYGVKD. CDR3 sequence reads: CAISESSGAGSSYEQYF. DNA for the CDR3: TGTGCCATCAGTGAGTCGTCGGGGGCAGGGTCCTCCTACGAGCAGTACTTC.

CDR3 DNA sequence: TGTGCCAGCAGCTACCCAAGACAGGGAGAAGTTAGATCACCCCTCCACTTT. As protein: CASSYPRQGEVRSPLHF. The V gene is TRBV7-9, the J gene TRBJ1-6, with 7 bases that match TRBD1. J lost 10 bases, V lost 4 bases, and 16 bases had no gene match. Germline V gives CDR1 SEHNR, CDR2 FQNEAQ (reference sequence). The CDR3 is 17 amino acids.

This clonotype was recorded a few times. In nucleotides, the CDR3 is TGTGCCAGCAGTTTTAGAATTAGCGGGGGGCCGGGAGAGACCCAGTACTTC. Translation: CASSFRISGGPGETQYF. The rearrangement joins TRBV12-3 or TRBV12-4 to TRBJ2-5; 10 bases are a match to TRBD2. The length of the CDR3 is 17 residues. J was trimmed by 4 bases and V by 3 bases; bases with no gene match: 11.

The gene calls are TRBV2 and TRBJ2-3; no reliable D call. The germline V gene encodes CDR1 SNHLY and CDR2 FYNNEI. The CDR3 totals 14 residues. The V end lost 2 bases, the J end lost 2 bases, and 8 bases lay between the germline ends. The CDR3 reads CASSEILPTDTQYF. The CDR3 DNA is TGTGCCAGCAGTGAAATACTTCCCACAGATACGCAGTATTTT.

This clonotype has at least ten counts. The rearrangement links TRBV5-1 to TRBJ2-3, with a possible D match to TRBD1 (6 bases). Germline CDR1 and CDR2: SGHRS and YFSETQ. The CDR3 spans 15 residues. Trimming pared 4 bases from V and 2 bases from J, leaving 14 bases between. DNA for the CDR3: TGCGCCAGCAGCGCTGGACAGCCCAACACAGATACGCAGTATTTT. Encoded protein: CASSAGQPNTDTQYF.

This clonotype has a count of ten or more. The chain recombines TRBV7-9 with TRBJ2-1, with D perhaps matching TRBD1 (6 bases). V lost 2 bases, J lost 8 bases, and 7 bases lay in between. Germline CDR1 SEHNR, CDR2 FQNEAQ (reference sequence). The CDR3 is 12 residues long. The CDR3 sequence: CASSLKGDEQFF. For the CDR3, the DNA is TGTGCCAGCAGCTTAAAGGGGGATGAGCAGTTCTTC.

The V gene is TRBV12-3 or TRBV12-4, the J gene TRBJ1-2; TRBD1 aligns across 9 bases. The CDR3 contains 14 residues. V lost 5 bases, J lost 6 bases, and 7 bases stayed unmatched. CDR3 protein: CASSLGTGYNGYTF. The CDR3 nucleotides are TGTGCCAGCAGTCTCGGGACAGGGTATAATGGCTACACCTTC.

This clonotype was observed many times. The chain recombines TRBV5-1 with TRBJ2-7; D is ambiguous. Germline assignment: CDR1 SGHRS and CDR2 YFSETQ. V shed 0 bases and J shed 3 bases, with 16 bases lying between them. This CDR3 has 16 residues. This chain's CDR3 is CASSLAGTVESYEQYF. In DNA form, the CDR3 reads TGCGCCAGCAGCTTGGCTGGTACGGTGGAGAGCTACGAGCAGTACTTC.

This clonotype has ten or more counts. CDR3 sequence: CSARDPISGDEQYF. As DNA, the CDR3 is TGCAGTGCTAGGGACCCTATTAGCGGCGACGAGCAGTACTTC. The rearrangement uses TRBV20-1 and TRBJ2-7, with D maybe TRBD2 (6 bases). Trimming removed 3 bases from V and 5 bases from J, with 17 bases in between. The CDR3 has 14 residues. Looked up from germline, CDR1 is DFQATT and CDR2 is SNEGSKA (reference sequence).